The subject of this entry is one TCR beta chain. Its antigen is unidentified. Using immunoSEQ multiplex PCR, the repertoire was profiled, and TCRdb retains in-frame clones only, with some absent. The table records about 2.4 million clones, approximately 93% of them present only once. Germline-derived CDR1 and CDR2 are SGHTA and FQGTGA. This CDR3 is built from 14 residues. The V gene lost 1 base and the J gene lost 2 bases, with 6 bases spanning the gap. The data belong to a study of shared clonotypes between healthy human individuals. Partitioning of CD4+ cells yielded a CD45RA+ naive subset and a CD45RA-negative memory subset. Study-level results: Few donors restricted represented genetic and exposure-history diversity. Estimated clonotype richness was generally higher in naive than memory subsets. The study found roughly 5% of naive CD4 clonotypes shared across several donors.

The chain links TRBV7-3 to TRBJ2-1, with D unclear. This receptor was identified in a man in his late teens or twenties in good health. Some clones in this sample may be carry-over from other donors' samples. The sample was naive CD4+ T cells from PBMCs. Subset given: CD45RA+ positively selected. The CDR3 bases are TGTGCCAGCAGCTTAAATTGGCCCTACAATGAGCAGTTCTTC. It is translated as CASSLNWPYNEQFF.